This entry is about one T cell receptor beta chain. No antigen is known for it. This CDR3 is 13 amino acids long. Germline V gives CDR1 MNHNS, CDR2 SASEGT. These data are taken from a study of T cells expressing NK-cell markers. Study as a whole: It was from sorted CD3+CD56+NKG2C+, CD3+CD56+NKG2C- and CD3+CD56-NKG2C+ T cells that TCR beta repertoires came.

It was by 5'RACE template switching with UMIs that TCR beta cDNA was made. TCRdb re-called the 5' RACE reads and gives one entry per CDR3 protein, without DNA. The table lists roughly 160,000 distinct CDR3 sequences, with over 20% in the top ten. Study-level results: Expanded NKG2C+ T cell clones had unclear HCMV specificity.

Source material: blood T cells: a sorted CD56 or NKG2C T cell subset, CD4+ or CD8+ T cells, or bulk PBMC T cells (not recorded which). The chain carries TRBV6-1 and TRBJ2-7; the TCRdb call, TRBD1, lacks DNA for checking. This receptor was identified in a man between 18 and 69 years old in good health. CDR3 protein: CASTPLTGNEQYF.